This T cell receptor beta chain was sequenced during a study of cytomegalovirus exposure and HLA in healthy donors. Turning to the study itself: One earlier analysis, a look at 200 million or so T cells, found roughly 110 million unique TCR beta sequences.

Amplification used 60 Vbeta primers and 13 Jbeta primers. The assay was immunoSEQ multiplex PCR, and TCRdb's table has in-frame clones only and misses some. The data hold fewer than 250,000 clones, with around 75% observed a single time. With respect to this clone: Its antigen remains unidentified.

Findings and caveats of the study: Reportedly, cytomegalovirus status was diagnosed with high sensitivity and specificity. Despite most TCR sequences being rare, some public TCRs occurred in many donors. V- and J-gene trimming of TCR beta was linked (in a later analysis) to a missense DCLRE1C variant.

The V gene lost 5 bases and the J gene lost 0 bases, with 11 bases spanning the gap. CDR1 and CDR2 (germline): LNHDA, SQIVND (reference sequence). The CDR3 sequence is 14 residues long. The sequenced sample was PBMCs. This chain uses TRBV19 with TRBJ2-7; D call uncertain. The TCR sequence derives from a woman aged 25 to 45 in good health and CMV-seropositive. In nucleotides, the CDR3 is TGTGCCAGTAGTCAACCGGGTATCTCCTACGAGCAGTACTTC. It yields the protein CASSQPGISYEQYF.